What follows are 16 T cell receptor beta chains derived from one specimen sequenced in a study of T cell responses to AZD1222 COVID-19 vaccine. Measured with immunoSEQ multiplex PCR; TCRdb has only the in-frame clones, and not every one. The sample records roughly 100,000 clones, over 80% being singletons. The sample here was peripheral blood, taken on day 0 of AZD1222 vaccination. The receptors stem from an adult in good health.

This chain connects TRBV6-2 or TRBV6-3 to TRBJ2-7, with 9 bases matching TRBD1. The CDR3 runs to 16 residues. With 5 bases clipped from V and 5 bases from J, the junction kept 13 bases outside the gene matches. Germline loops: CDR1 MNHEY, CDR2 SVGEGT. The chain's CDR3 is CASSDYTGTGSHEQYF. The CDR3, as DNA: TGTGCCAGCAGTGACTACACCGGGACAGGGTCTCACGAGCAGTACTTC.

The chain has TRBV29-1 and TRBJ2-2, with 8 nucleotides matching TRBD2. The CDR3 length is 15 residues. Germline V gives CDR1 SQVTM, CDR2 ANQGSEA. With V trimmed by 7 bases and J by 0 bases, 7 bases remained unmatched. This CDR3 is CSDWRGASNTGELFF. CDR3 nucleotide sequence: TGCAGCGATTGGCGGGGGGCTTCGAACACCGGGGAGCTGTTTTTT.

The chain is built from TRBV5-1 and TRBJ1-1; the D is unclear. The germline V and J ends were trimmed by 0 bases and 3 bases, with 12 bases remaining between them. Germline V lookup: CDR1 SGHRS, CDR2 YFSETQ. The CDR3 length is 15 residues. The CDR3 DNA is TGCGCCAGCAGCTTGGCCCCGGGTATAGACACTGAAGCTTTCTTT. Its translation is CASSLAPGIDTEAFF.

The rearrangement joins TRBV2 to TRBJ2-7; D might be TRBD1 (7 bases). Germline V CDR1 and CDR2: SNHLY, FYNNEI. The V and J ends lost 6 bases and 7 bases respectively, with 19 bases between them. The CDR3 sequence is 14 residues long. CDR3 DNA: TGTGCCAGCAGGGAGGACAGGCACCGGGGGGAGCAGTACTTC. Translation: CASREDRHRGEQYF.

The sample holds one count of this clone. CDR3 DNA sequence: TGTGCCAGCAGCGAGGGAGGATTTTACGATGGCTACACCTTC. Translating gives CASSEGGFYDGYTF. The chain couples TRBV11-2 to TRBJ1-2; no clear D gene. Germline V gene lookup returns CDR1 SGHAT and CDR2 FQNNGV. CDR3 length equals 14 residues. Trimming took off 5 bases at V and 6 bases at J, with 16 bases between the two ends.

The V and J genes are TRBV6-5 and TRBJ2-5, with no clear D. Germline V gene data show CDR1 as MNHEY and CDR2 as SVGAGI. The ends were cut back, 0 bases at V and 5 bases at J, with 4 bases in the middle. The CDR3 totals 12 residues. The CDR3 DNA reads TGTGCCAGCAGTTACTCTTCCGAGACCCAGTACTTC. Protein: CASSYSSETQYF.

This clone has just a few counts. The chain uses TRBV7-9 and TRBJ2-7; 8 bases line up with TRBD1. The germline gives CDR1 SEHNR, CDR2 FQNEAQ (reference sequence). The trim removed 1 base at V and 1 base at J, leaving 0 bases unmatched. CDR3 length: 14 amino acids. DNA for the CDR3: TGTGCCAGCAGCTTAGGGACAGGGTCCTACGAGCAGTACTTC. This translates into CASSLGTGSYEQYF.

The V call is TRBV28, the J call TRBJ1-2; TRBD1 is a possible D gene (5 bases). Germline V gives CDR1 MDHEN, CDR2 SYDVKM. The ends were cut back, 6 bases at V and 4 bases at J, with 18 bases in the middle. The CDR3 runs to 15 residues. CDR3 sequence: CASSQRQGFTYGYTF. The CDR3 nucleotides read TGTGCCAGCAGCCAACGTCAGGGATTTACCTATGGCTACACCTTC.

The chain joins TRBV19 to TRBJ1-3; D unclear. The germline CDR1 and CDR2 sequences are LNHDA and SQIVND (reference sequence). The CDR3 covers 16 residues. Trimming took off 9 bases at V and 0 bases at J, with 18 bases between the two ends. The CDR3: CASLGRTLDSGNTIYF. The CDR3 DNA reads as TGTGCCAGCCTTGGACGGACTTTAGACTCTGGAAACACCATATATTTT.

This rearrangement joins TRBV15 to TRBJ2-3, with D possibly TRBD1 on 6 matching bases. Germline V gives CDR1 LNHNV, CDR2 YYDKDF (reference sequence). Trimming pared 0 bases from V and 5 bases from J, leaving 12 bases between. The CDR3 length is 15 residues. The CDR3 reads CATSREYRAEDTQYF. Written as DNA, the CDR3 is TGTGCCACCAGCAGAGAGTACAGGGCCGAAGATACGCAGTATTTT.

This clone was recorded once. The rearrangement uses TRBV11-3 and TRBJ2-2, with D unresolved. CDR1 and CDR2 (germline): SGHNT, YENEEA. V gave up 3 bases and J gave up 0 bases, with 5 bases separating them. The CDR3 sequence is 14 residues long. CDR3 nucleotides: TGTGCCAGCAGCTTGACCGCGAACACCGGGGAGCTGTTTTTT. This translates into CASSLTANTGELFF.

The J gene is TRBJ2-3, the V gene TRBV7-2, with 12 nucleotides matching TRBD2. Losses at the gene ends were 3 bases for V and 6 bases for J; bases not matched to a gene: 13. Germline CDR1 and CDR2: SGHTA and FQGNSA. The CDR3 loop spans 18 amino acids. The chain's CDR3 is CASSLKASGGASADTQYF. Written as DNA, the CDR3 is TGTGCCAGCAGCTTGAAAGCTAGCGGGGGGGCTTCAGCGGATACGCAGTATTTT.

The rearrangement uses TRBV10-3 and TRBJ1-5, with a tentative D call TRBD1 (5 bases). The ends were cut back, 10 bases at V and 0 bases at J, with 19 bases in the middle. This CDR3 spans 16 amino acids. Germline values: CDR1 ENHRY, CDR2 SYGVKD. The CDR3 is CATAARDGISNQPQHF. In DNA form, the CDR3 reads TGTGCCACCGCGGCCCGGGACGGAATTAGCAATCAGCCCCAGCATTTT.

The J gene is TRBJ1-1, the V gene TRBV5-4, with D perhaps TRBD1 (6 bases). Germline assignment: CDR1 SGHNT and CDR2 YYREEE (reference sequence). CDR3 size: 15 residues. The V gene lost 4 bases and the J gene lost 1 base, with 14 bases spanning the gap. CDR3 sequence reads: CASSHGGQPNTEAFF. DNA for the CDR3: TGTGCCAGCAGCCACGGGGGCCAGCCGAACACTGAAGCTTTCTTT.

The sample holds a few counts of this clone. This rearrangement joins TRBV5-5 to TRBJ1-2; 8 bases are a match to TRBD1. Germline V lookup: CDR1 SGHKS, CDR2 YYEKEE (reference sequence). CDR3 size: 16 residues. Germline trimming cut 3 bases from V and 7 bases from J; bases unmatched to any gene: 14. The CDR3 nucleotides are TGTGCCAGCAGCTCAGGACAGGGTTTGAGATCGGGTGGCTACACCTTC. Its protein product is CASSSGQGLRSGGYTF.

This clone was detected only a few times. The J gene is TRBJ2-5, the V gene TRBV19, with TRBD2 identical over 9 bases. Germline V CDR1 and CDR2: LNHDA, SQIVND (reference sequence). The CDR3 runs 14 residues. With V trimmed by 1 base and J by 5 bases, 2 bases remained unmatched. The CDR3 reads CASSIGGGAETQYF. CDR3 bases: TGTGCCAGTAGTATAGGCGGGGGGGCGGAGACCCAGTACTTC. Full variable domain (outside the CDR3, taken from reference TRBV19 and TRBJ2-5): DGGITQSPKYLFRKEGQNVTLSCEQNLNHDAMYWYRQDPGQGLRLIYYSQIVNDFQKGDIAEGYSVSREKKESFPLTVTSAQKNPTAFYLCASSIGGGAETQYFGPGTRLLVL.